Shown below are 23 T cell receptor beta chains from a single sample sequenced in a study of T cell responses to AZD1222 COVID-19 vaccine. Assay used: immunoSEQ multiplex PCR; TCRdb lists only in-frame clones, some missing. The table includes about 140,000 clones, 70% to 90% detected once. The sequenced sample was peripheral blood, obtained on day 0 of AZD1222 vaccination. These receptors all come from an adult in good health.

To note about this clone: One end of the junction is discordant with germline, which a read error may explain. The rearrangement uses TRBV15 and TRBJ1-2; D gene ambiguous. The length of the CDR3 is 11 residues. Germline V gene data show CDR1 as LNHNV and CDR2 as YYDKDF (reference sequence). The CDR3 DNA sequence: TGTGCCACCAGCAGAGATCTTAATATGAAGTTC. Its translation is CATSRDLNMKF.

The chain joins TRBV7-9 to TRBJ2-7; D uncertain. The V end lost 2 bases, the J end lost 4 bases, and 12 bases lay between the germline ends. Germline assignment: CDR1 SEHNR and CDR2 FQNEAQ (reference sequence). This CDR3 has 14 amino acids. CDR3 region: CASSLSSSQYEQYF. In DNA, the CDR3 is TGTGCCAGCAGCTTATCCTCATCGCAATACGAGCAGTACTTC.

J is TRBJ1-5 and V is TRBV6-1; D is uncertain. Germline V CDR1 and CDR2: MNHNS, SASEGT. There are 14 residues in the CDR3. V lost 1 base and J lost 5, with 9 bases in between. The CDR3 sequence is CASSEEEADQPQHF. In DNA form, the CDR3 reads TGTGCCAGCAGTGAAGAGGAGGCGGATCAGCCCCAGCATTTT.

The gene calls are TRBV5-1 and TRBJ2-3, with D hard to call. Per the germline V gene, CDR1 is SGHRS and CDR2 is YFSETQ. V dropped 5 bases and J dropped 6 bases, with 10 bases sitting between them. The CDR3 runs 12 residues. CDR3 DNA sequence: TGCGCCAGCAGTTCTGGTGGGGATACGCAGTATTTT. Amino acids: CASSSGGDTQYF.

This sequence joins TRBV29-1 and TRBJ1-1, with 9 bases that match TRBD1. CDR3 length: 15 amino acids. J was trimmed by 3 bases and V by 4 bases; bases with no gene match: 9. Germline assignment: CDR1 SQVTM and CDR2 ANQGSEA. This CDR3 is CSVAYRGRGYTEAFF. The CDR3 DNA sequence: TGCAGCGTTGCCTACAGGGGGCGCGGGTACACTGAAGCTTTCTTT.

The chain uses TRBV28 and TRBJ1-5, with TRBD1 as a possible D gene (6 bases). Germline V gives CDR1 MDHEN, CDR2 SYDVKM. The CDR3 sequence is 15 residues long. Trimming took 7 bases from V and 4 from J, leaving 17 bases between them. CDR3 in amino acids: CASTLRGPNNQPQHF. The CDR3 DNA follows: TGTGCCAGCACCTTACGGGGGCCGAATAATCAGCCCCAGCATTTT.

There are a few counts of this clone. This chain joins TRBV18 and TRBJ1-6, with 8 positions matching TRBD1. Germline CDR1 and CDR2: KGHSH and LQKENI. J was trimmed by 4 bases and V by 3 bases; bases with no gene match: 11. The CDR3 length is 18 residues. The CDR3 here is CASSPWGQALSYNSPLHF. Written as DNA, the CDR3 is TGTGCCAGCTCACCTTGGGGACAGGCGCTATCATATAATTCACCCCTCCACTTT.

V gene TRBV10-3 combines with J gene TRBJ1-1; D not resolved. Germline V gene lookup returns CDR1 ENHRY and CDR2 SYGVKD. V was cut by 4 bases and J by 5 bases, with 11 bases left in between. The CDR3 covers 13 residues. CDR3 protein: CAISANRETEAFF. In DNA form, the CDR3 reads TGTGCCATCAGTGCCAACCGGGAAACTGAAGCTTTCTTT.

This clone has just one count. The chain links TRBV3-1 (or the pseudogene TRBV3-2) to TRBJ1-2; D not resolved. This CDR3 comprises 11 residues. Germline V gene sequence: CDR1 LGHDT, CDR2 YNNKEL (reference sequence). The V end lost 3 bases, the J end lost 7 bases, and 6 bases lay between the germline ends. The CDR3 sequence: CASSQASGYTF. DNA for the CDR3: TGTGCCAGCAGCCAGGCTAGTGGCTACACCTTC.

DNA of the CDR3: TGTGCCAGCAGTGAAGGAGACTGGGTTTTCTTT. Translation: CASSEGDWVFF. This sequence joins TRBV6-1 and TRBJ1-1; D uncertain. The V and J ends lost 1 base and 13 bases respectively, with 10 bases between them. CDR3 size: 11 residues. Per the germline V gene, CDR1 is MNHNS and CDR2 is SASEGT.

V is TRBV6-5 and J is TRBJ2-7; no firm D call. This CDR3 has 12 amino acids. The germline V gene encodes CDR1 MNHEY and CDR2 SVGAGI. V lost 6 bases and J lost 1, with 7 bases in between. The CDR3: CASSLVSYEQYF. The CDR3 DNA sequence: TGTGCCAGCAGCTTGGTATCCTACGAGCAGTACTTC.

The chain carries TRBV12-5 and TRBJ2-2, with 9 positions matching TRBD2. The CDR3 extends over 16 amino acids. CDR1 LGHNT and CDR2 FRNRAP come from the germline V gene. Germline trimming cut 6 bases from V and 2 bases from J; bases unmatched to any gene: 7. The CDR3 sequence: CASGPTSGFNTGELFF. The CDR3 DNA reads as TGTGCTAGTGGCCCCACTAGCGGGTTTAACACCGGGGAGCTGTTTTTT.

V is TRBV2 and J is TRBJ2-7; TRBD1 matches 7 bases. Germline loops: CDR1 SNHLY, CDR2 FYNNEI. This CDR3 is built from 14 residues. The V segment lost 6 bases and the J segment 3 bases; nucleotides outside the gene matches: 8. CDR3: CASRVGQTHYEQYF. The CDR3 DNA is TGTGCCAGCAGAGTGGGACAGACCCACTACGAGCAGTACTTC.

The chain is built from TRBV20-1 and TRBJ2-7; no firm D call. This CDR3 region has 11 residues. Germline V CDR1 and CDR2: DFQATT, SNEGSKA (reference sequence). Trimming removed 3 bases from V and 4 bases from J, with 7 bases in between. CDR3 region: CSASIAYEQYF. The CDR3 coding sequence is TGCAGTGCTAGCATAGCTTACGAGCAGTACTTC.

The rearrangement joins TRBV30 to TRBJ1-5; D possibly corresponds to TRBD1 (5 bases). Trimming took off 0 bases at V and 4 bases at J, with 10 bases between the two ends. This CDR3 region has 14 residues. Germline CDR1 GTSNPN, CDR2 SVGIG (reference sequence). For the CDR3, the DNA is TGTGCCTGGAGTGTCCAACAGGTAAATCAGCCCCAGCATTTT. Translation gives CAWSVQQVNQPQHF. Filled out from reference TRBV30 and TRBJ1-5, the complete variable domain reads SQTIHQWPATLVQPVGSPLSLECTVEGTSNPNLYWYRQAAGRGLQLLFYSVGIGQISSEVPQNLSASRPQDRQFILSSKKLLLSDSGFYLCAWSVQQVNQPQHFGDGTRLSIL.

This clone was seen once. The chain joins TRBV19 to TRBJ1-2; TRBD1 might be the D (5 bases). V shed 3 bases and J shed 2 bases, with 7 bases lying between them. CDR1 is LNHDA, CDR2 SQIVND, per germline (reference sequence). The CDR3 length is 13 residues. The CDR3 nucleotides are TGTGCCAGTAGTATCCCAGGGAACTATGGCTACACCTTC. Amino acid sequence: CASSIPGNYGYTF.

V and J are TRBV20-1 and TRBJ2-7; no definite D call. The CDR3 consists of 11 residues. V was clipped by 3 bases and J by 5 bases, with 8 bases between them. Germline V lookup: CDR1 DFQATT, CDR2 SNEGSKA (reference sequence). The CDR3 sequence: CSASIADEQYF. CDR3 bases: TGCAGTGCTAGCATTGCCGACGAGCAGTACTTC.

The V call is TRBV3-1 (or the pseudogene TRBV3-2), the J call TRBJ1-4, with D hard to call. Trimming shortened V by 4 bases and J by 4 bases, and 16 bases separated the two germline ends. Looked up from germline, CDR1 is LGHDT and CDR2 is YNNKEL (reference sequence). The CDR3 consists of 16 residues. The CDR3 loop is CASSPWEAGGNEKLFF. The CDR3 bases are TGTGCCAGCAGCCCCTGGGAGGCAGGAGGTAATGAAAAACTGTTTTTT.

The chain joins TRBV5-1 to TRBJ2-5; 10 positions agree with TRBD1. The CDR3 consists of 15 residues. Germline V gives CDR1 SGHRS, CDR2 YFSETQ. Trimming took 3 bases from V and 5 from J; bases not matched to a gene: 7. In DNA form, the CDR3 reads TGCGCCAGCAGCTGGGGGGACAGGGGTCCGGAGACCCAGTACTTC. This gives the protein CASSWGDRGPETQYF. The full variable domain, completed using reference TRBV5-1 and TRBJ2-5, is KAGVTQTPRYLIKTRGQQVTLSCSPISGHRSVSWYQQTPGQGLQFLFEYFSETQRNKGNFPGRFSGRQFSNSRSEMNVSTLELGDSALYLCASSWGDRGPETQYFGPGTRLLVL.

The chain uses TRBV2 and TRBJ2-5; D is possibly TRBD2 (6 bases). V lost 6 bases and J 1 base, leaving 12 bases between the germline ends. The germline CDR1 and CDR2 sequences are SNHLY and FYNNEI. The length of the CDR3 is 14 residues. CDR3 nucleotide sequence: TGTGCCAGCAGGGGGGGACGCAGCCAAGAGACCCAGTACTTC. It translates to CASRGGRSQETQYF.

The J gene is TRBJ2-7, the V gene TRBV2; D gene unclear. The CDR3 runs to 13 residues. Germline CDR1 and CDR2: SNHLY and FYNNEI. Between the trimmed V and J ends, which lost 6 bases and 4 bases, there was a span of 13 bases. CDR3 bases: TGTGCCAGCAGAGCTAGACAAATTTACGAGCAGTACTTC. Protein product: CASRARQIYEQYF.

V is TRBV5-5 and J is TRBJ1-2; 10 nucleotides match TRBD1. The CDR3 consists of 15 residues. Germline V gene sequence: CDR1 SGHKS, CDR2 YYEKEE (reference sequence). With 0 bases clipped from V and 1 base from J, the junction kept 0 bases outside the gene matches. The CDR3 nucleotides read TGTGCCAGCAGCTTGGGGGACAGGGGTAACTATGGCTACACCTTC. Its protein product is CASSLGDRGNYGYTF.

V usage is TRBV25-1 and J usage is TRBJ1-1, with a tentative D call TRBD1 (6 bases). V shed 3 bases and J shed 6 bases, with 14 bases lying between them. The CDR3 covers 14 residues. The germline V gene encodes CDR1 MGHDK and CDR2 SYGVNS. The CDR3 region is CASSDGGWSAEAFF. The CDR3 DNA sequence: TGTGCCAGCAGTGACGGGGGCTGGAGCGCTGAAGCTTTCTTT. The whole variable domain, remainder taken from reference TRBV25-1 and TRBJ1-1, is EADIYQTPRYLVIGTGKKITLECSQTMGHDKMYWYQQDPGMELHLIHYSYGVNSTEKGDLSSESTVSRIRTEHFPLTLESARPSHTSQYLCASSDGGWSAEAFFGQGTRLTVV.